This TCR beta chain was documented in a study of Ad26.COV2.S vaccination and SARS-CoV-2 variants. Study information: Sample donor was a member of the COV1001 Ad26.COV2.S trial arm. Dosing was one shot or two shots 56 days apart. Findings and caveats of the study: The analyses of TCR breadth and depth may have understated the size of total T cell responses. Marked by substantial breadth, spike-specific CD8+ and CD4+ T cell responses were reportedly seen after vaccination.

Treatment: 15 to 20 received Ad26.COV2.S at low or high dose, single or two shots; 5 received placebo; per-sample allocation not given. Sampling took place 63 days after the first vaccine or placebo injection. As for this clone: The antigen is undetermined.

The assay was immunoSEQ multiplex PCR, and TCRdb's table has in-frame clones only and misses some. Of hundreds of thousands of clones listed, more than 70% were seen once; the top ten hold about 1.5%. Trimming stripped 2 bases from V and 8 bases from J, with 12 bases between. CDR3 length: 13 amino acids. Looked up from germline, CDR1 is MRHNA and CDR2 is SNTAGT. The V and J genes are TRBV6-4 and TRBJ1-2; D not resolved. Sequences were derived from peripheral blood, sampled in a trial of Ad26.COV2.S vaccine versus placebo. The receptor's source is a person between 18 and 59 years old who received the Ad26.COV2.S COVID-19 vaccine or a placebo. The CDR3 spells CASSDPGRPGYTF. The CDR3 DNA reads TGTGCCAGCAGTGACCCCGGTCGCCCGGGCTACACCTTC.